This T cell receptor beta chain appears in the sequencing data of a study of blood T cell repertoires in COVID-19. Study as a whole: Both acute and convalescent COVID-19 samples were obtained from the United States, Italy and Spain.

The age range of participants was about 18 to 95 years, with residence in about two dozen US areas. Grouping used clinical history reported by participants in a survey and questionnaire. Per the authors' pipeline: Amplifying reference gene primers gave estimates of nucleated cell counts. Data came from immunoSEQ multiplex PCR; TCRdb stores just in-frame clones and leaves some out. The DNA gave D and trimming, while V, J and clone size come from that table. Of about 190,000 clones listed, roughly three quarters were seen once; the top ten hold around 17%. Sequenced: PBMCs or T cells enriched from blood (not recorded which). The TCR sequence derives from a woman aged 45 to 65 with acute COVID-19.

The CDR3 DNA follows: TGCGCCAGCAGCGTGGGACAACTTAATGAAAAACTGTTTTTT. Amino acid sequence: CASSVGQLNEKLFF. The chain links TRBV5-1 to TRBJ1-4; possible D gene TRBD1, 6 bases. The CDR3 runs 14 residues. With 4 bases removed from V and 4 bases from J, the gap between germline ends came to 11 bases. Looked up from germline, CDR1 is SGHRS and CDR2 is YFSETQ.